This TCR beta chain was identified in a study of blood T cell repertoires in COVID-19. The wider study: Whether acute or convalescent, the COVID-19 samples came from the United States, Italy and Spain.

Trimming at V came to 2 bases and at J to 14 bases, leaving 17 bases not matched to a gene. From germline, CDR1 is SGHKS and CDR2 YYEKEE (reference sequence). This CDR3 comprises 15 residues. Participants were aged about 18 to 89 years from roughly 26 US areas. Participants' own reports of clinical history determined their cohort assignment. Two negative PCRs, clearance, or symptom resolution had been documented for recovered Cohort 3 donors. Using immunoSEQ multiplex PCR, the repertoire was profiled, and TCRdb retains in-frame clones only, with some absent. The table includes around 280,000 clones, approximately 88% detected once.

Material for sequencing was PBMCs or T cells enriched from blood (not recorded which). The chain employs TRBV5-5 and TRBJ1-2, with 8 bases identical to TRBD1. The receptor was isolated from a woman aged 40-49 years who had recovered from COVID-19. The CDR3 is CASSFMAGQDYGWTF. Written as DNA, the CDR3 is TGTGCCAGCAGCTTTATGGCGGGACAGGATTACGGCTGGACCTTC.